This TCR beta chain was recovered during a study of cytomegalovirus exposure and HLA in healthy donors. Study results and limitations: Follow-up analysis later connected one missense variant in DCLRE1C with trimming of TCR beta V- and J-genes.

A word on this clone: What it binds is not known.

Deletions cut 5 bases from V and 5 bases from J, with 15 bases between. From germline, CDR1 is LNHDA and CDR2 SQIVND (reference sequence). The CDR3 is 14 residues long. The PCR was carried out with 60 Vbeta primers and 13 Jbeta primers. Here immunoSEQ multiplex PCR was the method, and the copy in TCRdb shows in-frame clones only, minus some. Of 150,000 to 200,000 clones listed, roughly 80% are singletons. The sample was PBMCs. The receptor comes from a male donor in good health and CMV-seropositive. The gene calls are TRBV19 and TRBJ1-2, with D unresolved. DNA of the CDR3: TGTGCCAGTAGTCTCTTTGACAAGACGTATGGCTACACCTTC. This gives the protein CASSLFDKTYGYTF.